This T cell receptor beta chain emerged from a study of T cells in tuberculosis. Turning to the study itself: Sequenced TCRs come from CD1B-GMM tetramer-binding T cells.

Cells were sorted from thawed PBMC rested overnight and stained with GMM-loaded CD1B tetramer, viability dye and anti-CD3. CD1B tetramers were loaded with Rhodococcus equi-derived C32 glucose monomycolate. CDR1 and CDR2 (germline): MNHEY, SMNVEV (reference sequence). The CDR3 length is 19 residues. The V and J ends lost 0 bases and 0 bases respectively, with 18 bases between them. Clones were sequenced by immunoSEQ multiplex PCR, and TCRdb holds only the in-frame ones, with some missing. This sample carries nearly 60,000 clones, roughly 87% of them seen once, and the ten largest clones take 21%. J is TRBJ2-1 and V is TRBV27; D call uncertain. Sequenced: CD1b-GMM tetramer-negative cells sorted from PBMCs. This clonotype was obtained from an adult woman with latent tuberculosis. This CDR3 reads CASSLSGLRGTSSYNEQFF. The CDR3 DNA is TGTGCCAGCAGTTTATCCGGCTTGAGAGGAACAAGCTCCTACAATGAGCAGTTCTTC.